Listed below are T cell receptor beta chains from one sample, sequenced in a study of shared clonotypes between healthy human individuals. Produced via immunoSEQ multiplex PCR; TCRdb's table is partial and in-frame only. This sample carries approximately 1.5 million clones, around 98.5% of them seen once, and the ten largest clones take approximately 0.4%. The sample was naive CD4+ T cells sorted from blood. The receptors originated from a man under 40 in good health. CDR3s include the opening cysteine and the closing phenylalanine or tryptophan. The D gene is left open where the match is weak. Clone size appears in some rows only: once, few, many, or a class for an expanded clone.

>-|TRBV28|TRBD2|TRBJ2-7
CASSLPNSGRANEQYF
TGTGCCAGCAGTTTACCTAATAGCGGGAGGGCTAACGAGCAGTACTTC
>-|TRBV7-9|TRBD1|TRBJ1-5
CASSQTGLDQPQHF
TGTGCCAGCAGCCAGACAGGGCTCGATCAGCCCCAGCATTTT
>-|TRBV29-1|TRBD1|TRBJ2-3
CSVGTGRTDTQYF
TGCAGCGTTGGGACAGGACGAACAGATACGCAGTATTTT
>-|TRBV7-9|TRBD1|TRBJ2-7
CASSSDRFTYEQYF
TGTGCCAGCAGCTCGGACAGGTTCACCTACGAGCAGTACTTC
>-|TRBV15|TRBD2|TRBJ2-1
CATSREWPGDGVSGWNEQFF
TGTGCCACCAGCAGAGAATGGCCGGGGGACGGGGTTAGCGGGTGGAATGAGCAGTTCTTC
>-|TRBV5-5|-|TRBJ1-5
CASSLGGGNQPQHF
TGTGCCAGCAGCTTGGGGGGAGGCAATCAGCCCCAGCATTTT
>-|TRBV7-9|TRBD1|TRBJ1-1
CASSPLAGGRGAFF
TGTGCCAGCAGCCCATTAGCAGGGGGGCGGGGAGCTTTCTTT
>once|TRBV5-8|-|TRBJ1-1
CASLPWGNTEAFF
TGTGCCAGCCTCCCGTGGGGGAACACTGAAGCTTTCTTT
>-|TRBV9|TRBD2|TRBJ2-3
CASSVAGGRQDTQYF
TGTGCCAGCAGCGTAGCGGGCGGGAGGCAAGATACGCAGTATTTT
>-|TRBV9|TRBD2|TRBJ2-1
CASSALAAGSYNEQFF
TGTGCCAGCAGCGCGCTAGCGGCGGGCTCCTACAATGAGCAGTTCTTC
>-|TRBV7-2|TRBD1|TRBJ2-7
CASSLLGQGGEQYF
TGTGCCAGCAGCTTATTGGGACAGGGAGGCGAGCAGTACTTC
>-|TRBV5-4|TRBD1|TRBJ2-6
CASSLTGVSGANVLTF
TGTGCCAGCAGCTTGACAGGGGTCTCTGGGGCCAACGTCCTGACTTTC
>-|TRBV29-1|TRBD2|TRBJ2-5
CSVKEGLAVPVETQYF
TGCAGCGTTAAAGAAGGACTAGCGGTTCCCGTAGAGACCCAGTACTTC
>-|TRBV6-5|TRBD2|TRBJ2-3
CASSLGWSGRTDTQYF
TGTGCCAGCAGTTTAGGATGGAGCGGGAGGACAGATACGCAGTATTTT
>-|TRBV2|-|TRBJ2-5
CASAKALTSLGVTQYF
TGTGCCAGCGCTAAAGCTCTCACTAGTCTAGGGGTGACCCAGTACTTC
>-|TRBV4-3|TRBD1|TRBJ2-3
CASSQDLRTGAPDTQYF
TGCGCCAGCAGCCAAGATCTAAGGACAGGGGCTCCAGATACGCAGTATTTT
>once|TRBV7-2|-|TRBJ2-7
CASSLEPSAYEQYF
TGTGCCAGCAGCTTAGAGCCCAGTGCCTACGAGCAGTACTTC
>-|TRBV6-1|TRBD2|TRBJ2-7
CASSAGLAIEQYF
TGTGCCAGCAGTGCGGGACTAGCGATCGAGCAGTACTTC
>-|TRBV9|TRBD1|TRBJ2-2
CASSGDRDGSGELFF
TGTGCCAGCAGCGGCGACAGGGATGGGTCCGGGGAGCTGTTTTTT
>-|TRBV19|-|TRBJ2-3
CASSPKGVGPDTQYF
TGTGCCAGTAGCCCCAAGGGGGTAGGACCAGATACGCAGTATTTT
>-|TRBV20-1|TRBD2|TRBJ2-1
CSGAGRDEQFF
TGCAGTGGGGCAGGGAGGGACGAGCAGTTCTTC
>-|TRBV2|TRBD1|TRBJ1-2
CASRGDSNYGYTF
TGTGCCAGCAGGGGGGACAGCAACTATGGCTACACCTTC
>-|TRBV19|TRBD2|TRBJ2-7
CASNPRRGAYEQYF
TGTGCCAGTAACCCAAGGCGGGGGGCTTACGAGCAGTACTTC
>-|TRBV5-5|-|TRBJ1-2
CASSLDHREAYGYTF
TGTGCCAGCAGCCTGGATCACAGGGAGGCCTATGGCTACACCTTC
>-|TRBV5-5|TRBD1|TRBJ1-2
CASSPGQGVGYTF
TGTGCCAGCAGTCCGGGACAGGGAGTGGGCTACACCTTC
>-|TRBV21-1|-|TRBJ2-7
CASSNPRQPYEQYF
TGTGCCAGCAGCAATCCTCGGCAGCCCTACGAGCAGTACTTC